These 6 T cell receptor beta chains were sequenced from one sample in a study of identical twins. TCRdb called the 5' RACE reads again in MiXCR, with one record for every CDR3 protein. The sample contains approximately 470,000 distinct CDR3 sequences, approximately 15% of which appear only once. The data also belong to a second study, concerning yellow fever vaccine responses in identical twins.

Sequenced: CD4+ T cells sorted from blood. The receptors originated from a woman aged 18-30 years in good health.

CDR3: CASSVAAGGQETQYF. CDR3 in DNA: TGTGCCAGCAGCGTAGCTGCGGGGGGGCAAGAGACCCAGTACTTC. This chain links TRBV9 with TRBJ2-5; 9 bases agree with TRBD2. V lost 0 bases, J lost 2 bases, and 2 bases stayed unmatched. The CDR3 sequence is 15 residues long. Per germline, CDR1 SGDLS and CDR2 YYNGEE.

The rearrangement links TRBV29-1 to TRBJ2-7, with D tentatively TRBD2 (5 bases). The ends were cut back, 3 bases at V and 5 bases at J, with 14 bases in the middle. Germline V gives CDR1 SQVTM, CDR2 ANQGSEA. The CDR3 loop spans 13 amino acids. The CDR3 DNA is TGCAGCGTTGATGGCGGCGGAGGCGACGAGCAGTACTTC. Its protein product is CSVDGGGGDEQYF.

The CDR3 region has the DNA TGTGCCACCAGTGGGGGACTAGCGGGGGGGCTTCGACACAATGAGCAGTTCTTC. Its protein product is CATSGGLAGGLRHNEQFF. The chain combines TRBV24-1 with TRBJ2-1; 16 positions agree with TRBD2. This CDR3 is built from 18 residues. The J segment lost 5 bases and the V segment lost 5 bases, leaving 8 bases of the junction unmatched. Germline values: CDR1 KGHDR, CDR2 SFDVKD.

The CDR3 bases are TGCAGTGCCCACGCGAGCGGATCCAACACCGGGGAGCTGTTTTTT. This gives the protein CSAHASGSNTGELFF. The J gene is TRBJ2-2, the V gene TRBV20-1, with D perhaps matching TRBD2 (5 bases). Germline V gives CDR1 DFQATT, CDR2 SNEGSKA (reference sequence). Trimming took off 6 bases at V and 2 bases at J, with 16 bases between the two ends. The CDR3 totals 15 residues.

The table lists this clonotype with a few counts. The chain employs TRBV29-1 and TRBJ2-3, with unresolved D. Looked up from germline, CDR1 is SQVTM and CDR2 is ANQGSEA. The CDR3 spans 11 residues. With 6 bases removed from V and 3 bases from J, the gap between germline ends came to 7 bases. CDR3 in DNA: TGCAGCGTATCCAAAACAGATACGCAGTATTTT. This codes for CSVSKTDTQYF.

CDR3 region: CASSPPELVDTGELFF. The CDR3 nucleotides read TGTGCCAGCTCACCACCGGAACTAGTCGACACCGGGGAGCTGTTTTTT. V gene TRBV18 combines with J gene TRBJ2-2; D might be TRBD2 (5 bases). Trimming took 0 bases from V and 3 from J, leaving 11 bases between them. Germline loops: CDR1 KGHSH, CDR2 LQKENI. The CDR3 totals 16 residues.